This TCR beta chain came from a study of spatial heterogeneity in lung cancer. This clonotype was observed many times. What it recognizes is unknown. One end of the junction fails to match germline, which may point to a read error. The study, taken as a whole, reports: At resection, ubiquitous expanded tumor TCRs appeared in blood more than at follow-up.

Regarding time point: sample taken at primary tumor resection. Whole RNA obtained from tumor, nontumor lung or frozen PBMC underwent sequencing without sorting. Samples were donated by 72 untreated early-stage non-small cell lung cancer patients. Every molecule of TCR cDNA had its own unique molecular identifier. Each CDR3 protein is one row after TCRdb ran MiXCR on the 5' RACE reads. The sample holds approximately 40,000 distinct CDR3 sequences, 6% to 8% seen once. This CDR3 spans 16 amino acids. Germline values: CDR1 SGHAT, CDR2 FQNNGV. The gene calls are TRBV11-2 and TRBJ2-3; 7 nucleotides line up with TRBD2. The sequence was collected from a male donor with early-stage non-small cell lung cancer. Here the sequenced sample was PBMCs, taken at surgery. CDR3 coding DNA: TGTGCCAGCACCTTAACCGTGGGAGGGGCTACAGATACGCAGTATTTT. Its translation: CASTLTVGGATDTQYF.